The clone carrying this T cell receptor (beta chain) was detected only a few times. The antigen remains undetermined. These data belong to a study of T cells after yellow fever vaccination. 5'RACE template switching generated TCR cDNA, adding a universal primer site and UMIs. TCRdb re-analysed the 5' RACE reads in MiXCR, keeping a single row per CDR3 protein. The data hold 450,000 to 650,000 distinct CDR3 sequences, with about a fifth observed a single time. Study-wide points: Contaminating bulk clonotypes could be abundant in FACS-sorted repertoires. Some clonotypes were seen in both the CD4 and the CD8 compartments. These made up a small share and likely arose from convergent recombination. The booster saw the reappearance of most primary-vaccination clones (around 96% CD4, about 88% CD8).

Specimen: PBMCs, collected more than 20 days after the first yellow fever vaccination. The TCR originated in a man aged 18 to 30 who received the YFV17D yellow fever vaccine.

CDR3 sequence (DNA): TGCGCCAGCAGCCAAGATGGTCTTGGGGGCCCCAGGACCCAGTACTTC. It specifies CASSQDGLGGPRTQYF. The chain has TRBV4-3 and TRBJ2-5; TRBD1 might be the D (6 bases). CDR1 is LGHNA, CDR2 YSLEER, per germline. The CDR3 length is 16 residues. Trimming took 0 bases from V and 7 from J, leaving 18 bases between them.